These T cell receptor beta chains were read from a single sample in a study of cytomegalovirus exposure and HLA in healthy donors. TCRdb's copy holds only in-frame clones and misses some; the assay was immunoSEQ multiplex PCR. The sample comprises a few hundred thousand clones, approximately 82% of which are singletons, and less than 8.5% rests with the top ten. The sample was PBMCs. The receptor set was obtained from a woman aged 55-69 years in good health and CMV-seropositive. Both conserved end residues are part of each CDR3. Each record gives: D gene, V gene, J gene, clone size, CDR3 protein, CDR3 DNA. The D gene is left open where the match is weak. Size is omitted from some rows. Given values are once, few, many or a class for expanded clones.

>NA|TRBV14|TRBJ2-1|NA
CASSQELGTYNEQFF
TGTGCCAGCAGCCAAGAACTAGGCACCTACAATGAGCAGTTCTTC
>NA|TRBV15|TRBJ2-7|few
CATSPDPGLASYEQYF
TGTGCCACCAGCCCCGATCCTGGACTTGCCTCCTACGAGCAGTACTTC
>TRBD1|TRBV19|TRBJ2-3|NA
CASRRQGMTGLTDTQYF
TGTGCCAGTAGGCGACAGGGGATGACGGGGCTCACAGATACGCAGTATTTT
>NA|TRBV7-2|TRBJ2-7|NA
CASKEDRQAYEQYF
TGCGCCAGCAAAGAAGACAGGCAGGCCTACGAGCAGTACTTC
>NA|TRBV5-6|TRBJ1-5|few
CASSRFRGEPQHF
TGTGCCAGCAGCCGATTCAGGGGAGAGCCCCAGCATTTT
>TRBD2|TRBV4-2|TRBJ2-1|NA
CASSSLAGVNNEQFF
TGTGCCAGCAGCTCATTAGCGGGAGTTAACAATGAGCAGTTCTTC
>TRBD1|TRBV7-9|TRBJ2-7|NA
CSSSSNRDRGALGSYEQYF
TGTTCCAGCAGCTCCAACCGGGACAGGGGAGCCTTGGGCTCCTACGAGCAGTACTTC
>TRBD2|TRBV7-9|TRBJ2-1|NA
CSSSSHLELAGIYNEQFF
TGTTCCAGCAGCTCCCACCTGGAACTAGCGGGTATCTACAATGAGCAGTTCTTC
>NA|TRBV29-1|TRBJ1-1|NA
CSFGGTEAFF
TGCAGCTTTGGAGGCACTGAAGCTTTCTTT
>TRBD2|TRBV11-3|TRBJ2-7|NA
CASSLGAGVNEQYF
TGTGCCAGCAGCCTCGGGGCGGGAGTTAACGAGCAGTACTTC
>TRBD2|TRBV19|TRBJ2-1|NA
CASSIMTSGSSYNEQFF
TGTGCCAGTAGTATAATGACTAGCGGGAGCTCCTACAATGAGCAGTTCTTC
>TRBD1|TRBV28|TRBJ2-5|NA
CASRSPRQGLGAQYF
TGTGCCAGCAGGAGCCCAAGACAGGGATTAGGGGCCCAGTACTTC
>NA|TRBV7-9|TRBJ2-3|NA
CASRGRNHRSTDTQYF
TGTGCCAGCAGGGGCAGGAATCACCGAAGCACAGATACGCAGTATTTT
>NA|TRBV4-1|TRBJ2-2|NA
CASTQGQNTGELFF
TGCGCCAGCACACAAGGACAGAACACCGGGGAGCTGTTTTTT
>NA|TRBV27|TRBJ1-4|few
CASGKGPGITNEKLFF
TGTGCCAGCGGGAAAGGGCCCGGGATCACAAATGAAAAACTGTTTTTT
>NA|TRBV27|TRBJ2-5|NA
CASSFSGTLQETQYF
TGTGCCAGCAGTTTTTCCGGGACACTCCAAGAGACCCAGTACTTC
>NA|TRBV19|TRBJ1-3|NA
CAAKTGGNTIYF
TGTGCCGCAAAGACAGGCGGAAACACCATATATTTT
>NA|TRBV18|TRBJ1-4|NA
CASSPRSSTNEKLFF
TGTGCCAGCTCACCACGCAGTTCAACTAATGAAAAACTGTTTTTT
>NA|TRBV9|TRBJ1-1|NA
CASSAQGIGNTEAFF
TGTGCCAGCAGCGCGCAGGGTATTGGGAACACTGAAGCTTTCTTT
>NA|TRBV11-2|TRBJ1-2|NA
CASSRTLGGGTGYTF
TGTGCCAGCAGCCGTACCCTGGGCGGGGGTACGGGCTACACCTTC
>NA|TRBV11-2|TRBJ1-1|NA
CASSPFPLEGTEAFF
TGTGCCAGCAGCCCTTTCCCCCTAGAGGGAACTGAAGCTTTCTTT
>TRBD1|TRBV7-7|TRBJ2-5|NA
CASSEDRVETQYF
TGTGCCAGCAGCGAGGACAGGGTGGAGACCCAGTACTTC
>TRBD2|TRBV10-3|TRBJ2-7|NA
CAISELAGENYEQYF
TGTGCCATCAGTGAGTTAGCGGGAGAGAACTACGAGCAGTACTTC
>NA|TRBV28|TRBJ2-2|NA
CASIVVGGARNTGELFF
TGTGCCAGCATCGTTGTGGGGGGGGCGCGAAACACCGGGGAGCTGTTTTTT
>TRBD2|TRBV2|TRBJ2-2|NA
CASSEAGRHSGKRAGELFF
TGTGCCAGCAGTGAAGCAGGGAGACATAGCGGGAAACGGGCCGGGGAGCTGTTTTTT
>TRBD1|TRBV6-1|TRBJ1-2|once
CASSPGTGISGYTF
TGTGCCAGCAGCCCCGGGACAGGGATTTCTGGCTACACCTTC
>NA|TRBV10-3|TRBJ2-7|NA
CAISGRDRDCEQYF
TGTGCCATCAGTGGGCGGGACAGAGATTGCGAGCAGTACTTC
>TRBD2|TRBV4-1|TRBJ2-3|once
CASSQTGTSGQPGPTDTQYF
TGCGCCAGCAGCCAGACAGGGACTAGCGGGCAGCCTGGGCCCACAGATACGCAGTATTTT
>TRBD1|TRBV19|TRBJ1-2|few
CASSIALGQPYGYTF
TGTGCCAGTAGTATTGCGCTGGGACAGCCCTATGGCTACACCTTC
>TRBD2|TRBV19|TRBJ2-1|NA
CASSSRWREKNYNEQFF
TGTGCCAGTAGTTCACGGTGGCGGGAGAAGAACTACAATGAGCAGTTCTTC
>TRBD2|TRBV4-1|TRBJ2-5|NA
CASRAGGPRETQYF
TGCGCCAGCAGAGCGGGAGGGCCCCGGGAGACCCAGTACTTC
>NA|TRBV10-2|TRBJ2-1|NA
CASTRAANEQFF
TGCGCCAGCACCCGAGCGGCCAATGAGCAGTTCTTC
>NA|TRBV18|TRBJ2-2|NA
CASSTSGTGELFF
TGTGCCAGCTCGACATCCGGAACCGGGGAGCTGTTTTTT
>NA|TRBV15|TRBJ2-3|NA
CATRGKGFTDTQYF
TGTGCCACCAGAGGGAAGGGGTTCACAGATACGCAGTATTTT
>TRBD1|TRBV10-3|TRBJ1-1|NA
CAISEYQGGHTEAFF
TGTGCCATCAGTGAATATCAGGGGGGCCACACTGAAGCTTTCTTT
>NA|TRBV5-4|TRBJ2-7|NA
CASSTSLRVYEQYF
TGTGCCAGCAGCACCTCATTGCGGGTCTACGAGCAGTACTTC
>TRBD1|TRBV10-3|TRBJ1-5|NA
CAISERTGDNQPQHF
TGTGCCATCAGTGAACGGACAGGGGACAATCAGCCCCAGCATTTT
>TRBD2|TRBV27|TRBJ2-1|NA
CASSLGLAGDGYNEQFF
TGTGCCAGCAGTTTAGGGTTAGCGGGAGATGGGTACAATGAGCAGTTCTTC
>NA|TRBV5-4|TRBJ2-7|NA
CASSLSSGIDEQYF
TGTGCCAGCAGCTTGTCGTCCGGGATCGACGAGCAGTACTTC
>NA|TRBV19|TRBJ1-1|once
CASMSGFMNTEAFF
TGTGCCAGTATGAGTGGTTTCATGAACACTGAAGCTTTCTTT
>TRBD2|TRBV5-6|TRBJ2-7|NA
CASSLGQRGTYEQYF
TGTGCCAGCAGCTTGGGCCAGCGGGGTACCTACGAGCAGTACTTC
>TRBD1|TRBV12-5|TRBJ2-2|NA
CASGQTGDTGELFF
TGTGCTAGTGGCCAGACAGGGGACACCGGGGAGCTGTTTTTT
>TRBD1|TRBV2|TRBJ1-5|NA
CASSSDRSNQPQHF
TGTGCCAGCTCTTCGGACAGGAGCAATCAGCCCCAGCATTTT
>NA|TRBV7-3|TRBJ2-5|NA
CASASGPAQETQYF
TGTGCCAGCGCCTCGGGTCCAGCCCAAGAGACCCAGTACTTC
>NA|TRBV5-6|TRBJ1-2|NA
CASSWETDLTYGYTF
TGTGCCAGCAGCTGGGAAACGGACTTGACATATGGCTACACCTTC
>TRBD2|TRBV5-1|TRBJ2-3|NA
CASSLGVAGTTDTQYF
TGCGCCAGCAGCTTGGGAGTAGCGGGGACCACAGATACGCAGTATTTT
>NA|TRBV29-1|TRBJ2-7|NA
CSVVVLSTYEQYF
TGCAGCGTTGTGGTGCTATCGACCTACGAGCAGTACTTC
>NA|TRBV5-1|TRBJ1-4|NA
CASSPSGQPNEKLFF
TGCGCCAGCAGCCCCTCAGGGCAACCTAATGAAAAACTGTTTTTT
>NA|TRBV12-5|TRBJ2-7|NA
CASGPPGGNEQYF
TGTGCTAGCGGTCCGCCCGGGGGTAACGAGCAGTACTTC
>NA|TRBV6-1|TRBJ2-6|NA
CASSEAAGVSGANVLTF
TGTGCCAGCAGTGAAGCAGCAGGGGTGTCTGGGGCCAACGTCCTGACTTTC
>TRBD1|TRBV5-1|TRBJ1-2|once
CASSSGQGVGYTF
TGCGCCAGCAGTTCCGGACAGGGGGTTGGCTACACCTTC
>NA|TRBV4-2|TRBJ2-7|NA
CASSQDRRWEQYF
TGTGCCAGCAGCCAAGATCGGCGGTGGGAGCAGTACTTC
>TRBD1|TRBV27|TRBJ1-5|NA
CASSPSTGAAQPQHF
TGTGCCAGCAGTCCCAGTACAGGGGCGGCTCAGCCCCAGCATTTT
>TRBD1|TRBV6-1|TRBJ1-2|NA
CASTPTGGVGYTF
TGTGCCAGCACCCCCACAGGGGGCGTAGGCTACACCTTC
>NA|TRBV5-1|TRBJ1-5|NA
CASSLDGSGQPQHF
TGCGCCAGCAGCTTGGACGGGAGCGGACAGCCCCAGCATTTT